This T cell receptor beta chain was profiled in a study of T cells in women clearing cervical HPV infection. The wider study: Cases' blood sampling followed lesion detection by median approximately 150 days (90 to 200).

Sequencing used immunoSEQ multiplex PCR; TCRdb keeps in-frame clones, though not all of them. This sample's clone table lists over 45,000 clones. Worth noting for this clone: Its antigen is still unknown. The missing CDR3 end, 3 residues past where the read stops, is filled in from the germline J gene.

Germline CDR1 is LGHNA and CDR2 is YNFKEQ. Trimming took 0 bases from V and 3 from J, leaving 14 bases between them. The CDR3 length is 16 residues. Overall study results and limits: CIN3+ cases had significantly higher TCR richness than controls; evenness did not differ. Controls had more TRBV6-7 (about 0.16%) than cases (around 0.11%). Richness plus V gene abundances separated cases from controls with AUC roughly 0.88.

This receptor was identified in a woman aged 18-70 years with a cervical HPV16 infection that either progressed to CIN3+ or cleared (not recorded which). V gene TRBV4-2 combines with J gene TRBJ2-5, with D possibly being TRBD2 (7 bases). The source material was blood buffy coat. The CDR3 here is CASSQEGGGLEETQYF. Partial CDR3 DNA: TGTGCCAGCAGCCAAGAGGGCGGGGGCCTTGAAGAGACC.